This TCR beta chain was sequenced for a study of blood T cell repertoires in COVID-19. The overall study: The origin of the acute and convalescent COVID-19 samples was the United States, Italy and Spain. The cDNA or gDNA used as material had been derived from T cells, B-cell-depleted T cells, or PBMCs.

Recovery among Cohort 3 donors was established by two negative PCRs, clearance, or symptom resolution. As originally analysed: Scientists estimated how many nucleated cells there were by amplifying reference gene primers. The protocol was immunoSEQ multiplex PCR, while the TCRdb copy is restricted to in-frame clones and leaves out a portion. Clonal size and the V and J genes are those of that table, whereas D and trimming came from the DNA. The table includes just over 300,000 clones, 87% detected once. This CDR3 has 18 residues. Trimming cost V 6 bases and J 0 bases; bases outside gene matches: 8. Germline loops: CDR1 LNHNV, CDR2 YYDKDF (reference sequence).

The specimen was PBMCs or T cells enriched from blood (not recorded which). The genes are TRBV15 and TRBJ2-1, with 13 nucleotides matching TRBD2. The sequence was obtained from a woman aged 18 to 35 who had recovered from COVID-19. The CDR3 protein is CATRGLAGSRTSYNEQFF. In DNA form, the CDR3 reads TGTGCCACCAGGGGACTAGCGGGGTCTCGTACCTCCTACAATGAGCAGTTCTTC.